This entry describes one T cell receptor (beta chain). V was cut by 5 bases and J by 6 bases, with 19 bases left in between. The CDR3 consists of 15 residues. Germline values: CDR1 LGHDT, CDR2 YNNKEL (reference sequence). The data derive from a study of blood T cell repertoires in COVID-19. At the level of the study: Samples representing acute and convalescent COVID-19 were sourced from the United States, Italy and Spain. PBMCs, B-cell-depleted T cells, or T cells were the source of the cDNA or gDNA that made up the material.

In the authors' workflow: Reference gene primers were amplified, and this amplification served to estimate nucleated cell counts. Clones were sequenced by immunoSEQ multiplex PCR, and TCRdb holds only the in-frame ones, with some missing. The DNA was the basis for D and trimming; V, J and clone size are from that table. The sample has 100,000 to 150,000 clones, around 88% seen once; the top ten hold under 6%. The V call is TRBV3-1 (or the pseudogene TRBV3-2), the J call TRBJ1-1; tentatively, D is TRBD1 (5 bases). The sequenced material came from peripheral blood. This receptor was obtained from a man aged 80 or over with active or convalescent COVID-19. CDR3: CASSFGTTGFPEAFF. DNA of the CDR3: TGTGCCAGCAGCTTTGGGACTACAGGTTTCCCTGAAGCTTTCTTT.